This TCR beta chain was sequenced for a study of shared T cell receptors in the human thymus. CDR1 MDHEN and CDR2 SYDVKM come from the germline V gene. CDR3 size: 16 residues. The ends were cut back, 6 bases at V and 2 bases at J, with 19 bases in the middle. Measured with immunoSEQ multiplex PCR; TCRdb has only the in-frame clones, and not every one. The data contain hundreds of thousands of clones, more than 75% of them singletons. The same sample was also used in a study of human thymus T cells. That study reports: From resections taken during corrective heart surgery, the thymus tissue was obtained. Repertoires from thymus and blood appeared to show biased V and J gene usage. There were highly overlapping thymic repertoires among unrelated individuals, as related research reported.

This sequence originates from a boy in the first two years of life with a congenital heart defect. The V and J genes are TRBV28 and TRBJ1-1; weak D call: TRBD1 (6 bases). Sample: thymocytes. In DNA form, the CDR3 reads TGTGCCAGCAGGCCTGGGGGGGCGGGGGGAAACACTGAAGCTTTCTTT. This translates into CASRPGGAGGNTEAFF.